The source of this T cell receptor beta chain is a study of control samples from healthy donors and cancer patients. TCRdb's table, derived via immunoSEQ multiplex PCR, lists solely in-frame clones and lacks some. In the table there are tens of thousands of clones, approximately 94% of which are singletons. The CDR3 runs to 16 residues. The germline CDR1 and CDR2 sequences are GTSNPN and SVGIG (reference sequence). Trimming stripped 1 base from V and 0 bases from J, with 13 bases between. The sample was blood. The clonotype comes from a woman aged 25 to 39 in good health. The rearrangement joins TRBV30 to TRBJ2-4; D is unresolved. The CDR3 reads CAWSDPRAVAKNIQYF. In DNA, the CDR3 is TGTGCCTGGAGTGACCCCCGAGCAGTAGCCAAAAACATTCAGTACTTC.